Below, 26 T cell receptor beta chains from the same sample are listed, as sequenced in a study of metastatic and nonmetastatic thyroid tumors. Each patient went into thyroid surgery without having received any treatment. TCRdb re-clonotyped the PCR reads via MiXCR. The repertoire holds roughly 22,000 clones, 10% to 15% seen once, with roughly an eighth in the top ten. The material sequenced was blood. The receptors originated from a female donor with papillary thyroid cancer or a benign thyroid nodule (not recorded which). Some clones in this sample may be carry-over from other donors' samples.

Ten or more counts support this clone. The chain is built from TRBV6-4 and TRBJ2-5; 7 positions agree with TRBD2. The CDR3 has 13 residues. Germline V CDR1 and CDR2: MRHNA, SNTAGT. The trim removed 4 bases at V and 5 bases at J, leaving 4 bases unmatched. CDR3 DNA: TGTGCCAGCAGTGTTGAGCGGGGCGAGACCCAGTACTTC. It specifies CASSVERGETQYF.

This clone is deemed medium-sized. The chain carries TRBV27 and TRBJ2-7; D unclear. CDR1 is MNHEY, CDR2 SMNVEV, per germline (reference sequence). Trimming removed 2 bases at V and 2 bases at J, with 10 bases between. This CDR3 region has 14 residues. The CDR3 DNA sequence: TGTGCCAGCAGTTTAGGCAGGCCTACCTACGAGCAGTACTTC. It translates to CASSLGRPTYEQYF.

There are many counts of this clone. V usage is TRBV7-2 and J usage is TRBJ1-1; D is perhaps TRBD1 (5 bases). The CDR3 sequence is 15 residues long. Germline V gives CDR1 SGHTA, CDR2 FQGNSA. The V gene lost 2 bases and the J gene lost 0 bases, with 10 bases spanning the gap. The CDR3 loop is CASSLTGAMNTEAFF. CDR3 bases: TGTGCCAGCAGCTTAACAGGAGCCATGAACACTGAAGCTTTCTTT.

This clone was picked up many times. The chain combines TRBV20-1 with TRBJ1-3; 8 nucleotides line up with TRBD1. V lost 5 bases, J lost 11 bases, and 8 bases stayed unmatched. The V gene's germline CDR1 is DFQATT and CDR2 SNEGSKA (reference sequence). CDR3 length: 12 residues. The CDR3 DNA reads TGCAGTGCTCCCGGACAGGGCCTCTCCATATATTTT. The encoded protein is CSAPGQGLSIYF.

J is TRBJ2-7 and V is TRBV5-6; 8 bases match TRBD2. Germline CDR1 SGHDT, CDR2 YYEEEE. The CDR3 is 17 residues long. The V and J ends lost 4 bases and 0 bases, in that order; junction bases with no gene match: 12. CDR3 DNA: TGTGCCAGCAGCCAACGGAACATGGGACTAGTCTCCTACGAGCAGTACTTC. Translation gives CASSQRNMGLVSYEQYF.

This clone was recorded at least ten times. A much more abundant neighbour one base away suggests this may be a read error. CDR3 loop: CASSPAPGASYGYTF. For the CDR3, the DNA is TGTGCCAGCAGCCCCGCCCCGGGGGCAAGCTATGGCTACACCTTC. The chain uses TRBV6-1 and TRBJ1-2; tentatively, D is TRBD1 (6 bases). The germline V gene has CDR1 MNHNS and CDR2 SASEGT. This CDR3 comprises 15 residues. The V end lost 6 bases, the J end lost 4 bases, and 18 bases lay between the germline ends.

The sample holds many counts of this clone. This chain uses TRBV7-8 with TRBJ2-1; D possibly corresponds to TRBD2 (5 bases). The germline gives CDR1 SGHVS, CDR2 FQNEAQ. V shed 3 bases and J shed 3 bases, with 9 bases lying between them. The CDR3 contains 14 residues. Here the CDR3 DNA reads TGTGCCAGCAGCTTTTTAGCGAGCTACAATGAGCAGTTCTTC. It specifies CASSFLASYNEQFF.

This clone was counted ten times or more. The genes are TRBV20-1 and TRBJ2-1; 9 bases align to TRBD2. The CDR3 is made up of 13 amino acids. CDR1 is DFQATT and CDR2 is SNEGSKA in the germline V gene (reference sequence). Losses at the gene ends were 3 bases for V and 8 bases for J; bases not matched to a gene: 5. The CDR3 sequence is CSARGGRGHEQFF. CDR3 bases: TGCAGTGCTAGGGGCGGGAGGGGCCATGAGCAGTTCTTC.

This clone is labeled as medium-sized. In DNA, the CDR3 is TGTGCCAGCGGTCCCCTGGAAGGGGTGGGCAATCAGCCCCAGCATTTT. Protein sequence: CASGPLEGVGNQPQHF. The V and J genes are TRBV27 and TRBJ1-5; possibly TRBD1 for D (5 bases). CDR1 and CDR2 from the germline V gene are MNHEY and SMNVEV (reference sequence). The germline V and J ends were trimmed by 8 bases and 2 bases, with 19 bases remaining between them. The CDR3 contains 16 residues.

This clone showed up many times. The chain carries TRBV30 and TRBJ2-1; 9 bases line up with TRBD2. The ends lost 0 bases at V and 7 bases at J; junction bases unmatched: 4. The CDR3 covers 14 residues. CDR1 is GTSNPN, CDR2 SVGIG, per germline (reference sequence). CDR3: CAWSVREGWNEQFF. In DNA, the CDR3 is TGTGCCTGGAGTGTGCGGGAGGGTTGGAATGAGCAGTTCTTC.

The gene calls are TRBV2 and TRBJ1-1; maybe TRBD1 (6 bases). The V end was cut by 6 bases, the J end by 5 bases, with 16 bases between. Germline V gives CDR1 SNHLY, CDR2 FYNNEI. The CDR3 contains 14 residues. The CDR3 loop reads CASRVQGFFTEAFF. In DNA, the CDR3 is TGTGCCAGCAGAGTTCAGGGGTTTTTTACTGAAGCTTTCTTT.

This clone rates as medium-sized (0.01 to 0.1%). The DNA of the CDR3 is TGTGCCAGCTCACTACCGGGACTAGCCGGGGAGCTGTTTTTT. Amino acid sequence: CASSLPGLAGELFF. J is TRBJ2-2 and V is TRBV18; 8 bases align to TRBD2. Losses at the gene ends were 4 bases for V and 6 bases for J; bases not matched to a gene: 4. Germline V lookup: CDR1 KGHSH, CDR2 LQKENI. CDR3 length: 14 residues. Full variable domain (outside the CDR3, taken from reference TRBV18 and TRBJ2-2): NAGVMQNPRHLVRRRGQEARLRCSPMKGHSHVYWYRQLPEEGLKFMVYLQKENIIDESGMPKERFSAEFPKEGPSILRIQQVVRGDSAAYFCASSLPGLAGELFFGEGSRLTVL.

In its sample, this clone was seen many times. The rearrangement uses TRBV20-1 and TRBJ2-2; D perhaps matches TRBD1 (5 bases). Germline V CDR1 and CDR2: DFQATT, SNEGSKA (reference sequence). V was shortened by 1 base and J by 5 bases, with 14 bases between the two germline ends. This CDR3 has 15 residues. Here the CDR3 DNA reads TGCAGTGCTAGAGCGACACTGGGGCGGACCGGGGAGCTGTTTTTT. Protein: CSARATLGRTGELFF.

The rearrangement joins TRBV5-1 to TRBJ1-1; no clear D gene. Between the trimmed V and J ends, which lost 0 bases and 2 bases, there was a span of 11 bases. The germline CDR1 and CDR2 sequences are SGHRS and YFSETQ. This CDR3 has 15 amino acids. This CDR3 reads CASSLDVVINTEAFF. DNA for the CDR3: TGCGCCAGCAGCTTGGACGTGGTAATCAACACTGAAGCTTTCTTT.

This clone appeared many times. The genes are TRBV16 and TRBJ2-3, with D possibly TRBD1 on 5 matching bases. V lost 4 bases and J lost 6, with 14 bases in between. Germline lookup yields CDR1 KGHSY and CDR2 FQNENV. The CDR3 contains 14 residues. CDR3: CASSPPARADTQYF. The CDR3 DNA is TGTGCCAGCAGCCCCCCAGCCAGGGCGGATACGCAGTATTTT.

This clone was counted a single time. At one of its ends the junction is not consistent with the germline gene, which may arise from a read error. The CDR3 sequence: CAISFDGTGGGKLFF. As DNA, the CDR3 is TGTGCCATCAGCTTTGACGGGACAGGGGGCGGAAAACTGTTTTTT. V gene TRBV7-9 combines with J gene TRBJ1-4, with 12 bases identical to TRBD1. CDR3 length: 15 amino acids. The germline V gene encodes CDR1 SEHNR and CDR2 FQNEAQ (reference sequence).

Comment on this clone: A junction end diverges from the germline sequence, so it may reflect a read error. The V gene is TRBV6-1, the J gene TRBJ2-7; D possibly matches TRBD1 or TRBD2 (5 bases each). CDR1 and CDR2 from the germline V gene are MNHNS and SASEGT. The CDR3 covers 15 residues. The CDR3 region has the DNA TGTGCCAGCAGCGAAGCGGCAGGGACGCCTAACGAGCAGTACTTC. Translated: CASSEAAGTPNEQYF.

This clone came up many times. The CDR3 loop reads CASSLGTYNEQFF. The DNA of the CDR3 is TGTGCCAGCAGCTTAGGAACCTACAATGAGCAGTTCTTC. The chain carries TRBV7-3 and TRBJ2-1, with unresolved D. The CDR3 is 13 residues long. Deletions cut 2 bases from V and 2 bases from J, with 4 bases between. Germline assignment: CDR1 SGHTA and CDR2 FQGTGA.

This clone was observed many times. This chain joins TRBV9 and TRBJ1-1; D is unclear. V gave up 0 bases and J gave up 4 bases, with 7 bases separating them. CDR1 is SGDLS and CDR2 is YYNGEE in the germline V gene. CDR3 length equals 13 residues. The CDR3 DNA reads as TGTGCCAGCAGCGTAGGGAGAGGCACTGAAGCTTTCTTT. This codes for CASSVGRGTEAFF.

This clone was recorded a few times. V usage is TRBV6-5 and J usage is TRBJ2-7; 9 positions match TRBD1. Germline loops: CDR1 MNHEY, CDR2 SVGAGI. With V trimmed by 4 bases and J by 6 bases, 4 bases remained unmatched. This CDR3 region has 13 residues. Here the CDR3 reads CASSFGTGSEQYF. The CDR3 DNA sequence: TGTGCCAGCAGTTTTGGGACAGGGTCCGAGCAGTACTTC.

The sample holds many counts of this clone. J is TRBJ2-5 and V is TRBV7-9; D is possibly TRBD1 or TRBD2 (5 bases each). The germline gives CDR1 SEHNR, CDR2 FQNEAQ (reference sequence). V lost 6 bases and J lost 1, with 9 bases in between. There are 13 residues in the CDR3. The chain's CDR3 is CASRRGRQETQYF. CDR3 DNA sequence: TGTGCCAGCAGGAGGGGACGCCAAGAGACCCAGTACTTC.

This clone was picked up many times. The V gene is TRBV28, the J gene TRBJ2-3; 11 bases fit TRBD2. Germline V gives CDR1 MDHEN, CDR2 SYDVKM. V shed 3 bases and J 4 bases; nucleotides not matched to a gene: 6. This CDR3 comprises 16 residues. The CDR3 reads CASSLHSGRAADTQYF. CDR3 DNA sequence: TGTGCCAGCAGTTTGCATAGCGGGAGGGCTGCAGATACGCAGTATTTT.

In its sample, this clone was seen many times. The J gene is TRBJ2-7, the V gene TRBV4-1; 7 bases are shared with TRBD1. With 1 base clipped from V and 0 bases from J, the junction kept 0 bases outside the gene matches. The CDR3 totals 14 residues. CDR1 MGHRA and CDR2 YSYEKL come from the germline V gene. The CDR3 sequence: CASSQGDSSYEQYF. In DNA, the CDR3 is TGCGCCAGCAGCCAAGGGGACAGCTCCTACGAGCAGTACTTC.

A note on this clone: One end of the junction fails to match germline, which may point to a read error. The rearrangement uses TRBV25-1 and TRBJ1-6, with TRBD1 matching 10 bases. CDR3 length: 15 amino acids. Germline CDR1 reads MGHDK; CDR2 reads SYGVNS. DNA for the CDR3: TGTGTCAGCAGTGAATCGGACAGGGGGAATTCATCCCTCCACTTT. This encodes CVSSESDRGNSSLHF.

The chain couples TRBV7-9 to TRBJ2-7; TRBD2 is a possible D gene (5 bases). CDR3 size: 15 residues. CDR1 SEHNR and CDR2 FQNEAQ come from the germline V gene (reference sequence). The V end was cut by 8 bases, the J end by 2 bases, with 19 bases between. In DNA form, the CDR3 reads TGTGCCAGCTCCCCGGTCGGCAGCGGCACCTACGAGCAGTACTTC. This codes for CASSPVGSGTYEQYF.

The gene calls are TRBV20-1 and TRBJ2-1; 11 bases line up with TRBD2. The V segment lost 1 base and the J segment 8 bases; nucleotides outside the gene matches: 7. The CDR3 runs to 15 residues. Germline CDR1 and CDR2: DFQATT and SNEGSKA (reference sequence). Here the CDR3 reads CSARVLAGEVDEQFF. The CDR3 DNA sequence: TGCAGTGCTAGAGTACTAGCGGGAGAAGTAGATGAGCAGTTCTTC.